The following is a TCR beta chain sequence with its context. What it binds is not known. TCRdb recomputed calls from the reads with MiXCR, one row per CDR3 protein. The data hold about 480,000 distinct CDR3 sequences, with 30% to 35% observed a single time. This entry belongs to a study of T cell repertoires in cytomegalovirus infection. At the level of the study: Selected CMV epitopes included recently identified HLA-C-restricted ones as well as well-studied HLA-B-restricted ones. Public TCR beta signatures were indicative of both CMV infection and a matching HLA type.

Study-wide points: CMV-specific TCR beta clonotypes restricted by HLA-C dominated the ex vivo response.

Source: cultured PBMCs, taken from culture after CMV antigen stimulation. The TCR sequence derives from a human donor in good health (CMV status not recorded). Some clones in this sample may be carry-over from other donors' samples.

As DNA, the CDR3 is TGTGCCAGCAGCTTGGCTAGCGGACTACAAGAGACCCAGTACTTC. This sequence encodes CASSLASGLQETQYF. This chain uses TRBV11-2 with TRBJ2-5, with TRBD2 identical over 7 bases. This CDR3 contains 15 residues. Germline lookup yields CDR1 SGHAT and CDR2 FQNNGV. V shed 3 bases, J shed 2 bases, and the junction held 6 bases outside the gene matches.